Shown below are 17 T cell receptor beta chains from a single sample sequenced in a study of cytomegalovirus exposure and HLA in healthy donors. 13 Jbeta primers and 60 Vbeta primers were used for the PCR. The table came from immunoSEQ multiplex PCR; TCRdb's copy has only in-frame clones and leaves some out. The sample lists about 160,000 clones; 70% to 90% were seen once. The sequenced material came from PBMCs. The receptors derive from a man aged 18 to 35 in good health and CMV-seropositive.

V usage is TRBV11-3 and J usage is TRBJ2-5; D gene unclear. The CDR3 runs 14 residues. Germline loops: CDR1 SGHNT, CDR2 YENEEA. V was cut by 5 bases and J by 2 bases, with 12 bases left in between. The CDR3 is CASSPSRSQETQYF. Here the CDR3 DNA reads TGTGCCAGCAGCCCGAGTCGGTCTCAAGAGACCCAGTACTTC.

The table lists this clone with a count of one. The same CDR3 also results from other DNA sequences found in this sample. CDR3 amino acids: CASSLQGARTEAFF. In nucleotides, the CDR3 is TGTGCCAGCAGCTTACAGGGGGCGAGGACTGAAGCTTTCTTT. The J gene is TRBJ1-1, the V gene TRBV7-3; 8 nucleotides align to TRBD1. CDR1 and CDR2 (germline): SGHTA, FQGTGA. The CDR3 is 14 residues long. Trimming took 2 bases from V and 5 from J; bases not matched to a gene: 4.

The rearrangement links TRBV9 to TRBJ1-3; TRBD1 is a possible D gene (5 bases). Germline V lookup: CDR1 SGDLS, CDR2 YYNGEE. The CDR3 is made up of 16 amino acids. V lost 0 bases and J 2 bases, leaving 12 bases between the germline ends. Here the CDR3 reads CASSVEFGGTGNTIYF. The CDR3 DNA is TGTGCCAGCAGCGTAGAGTTCGGGGGGACTGGAAACACCATATATTTT.

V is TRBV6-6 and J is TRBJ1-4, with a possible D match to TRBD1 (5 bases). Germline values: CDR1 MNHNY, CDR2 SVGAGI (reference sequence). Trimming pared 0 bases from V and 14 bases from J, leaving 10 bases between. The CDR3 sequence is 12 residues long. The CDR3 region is CASSYSRARLFF. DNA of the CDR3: TGTGCCAGCAGTTACTCCAGGGCTCGTCTGTTTTTT.

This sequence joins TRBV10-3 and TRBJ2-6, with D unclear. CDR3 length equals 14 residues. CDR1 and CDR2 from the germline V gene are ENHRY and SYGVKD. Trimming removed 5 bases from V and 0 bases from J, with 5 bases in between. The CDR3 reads CAISSNSGANVLTF. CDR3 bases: TGTGCCATCAGTTCTAACTCTGGGGCCAACGTCCTGACTTTC.

The CDR3 loop reads CASQTWGGEQYF. DNA of the CDR3: TGTGCCAGTCAGACCTGGGGCGGCGAGCAGTACTTC. The J gene is TRBJ2-7, the V gene TRBV19, with a tentative D call TRBD1 (5 bases). Germline CDR1 LNHDA, CDR2 SQIVND (reference sequence). The V end was cut by 8 bases, the J end by 6 bases, with 14 bases between. The CDR3 loop spans 12 amino acids.

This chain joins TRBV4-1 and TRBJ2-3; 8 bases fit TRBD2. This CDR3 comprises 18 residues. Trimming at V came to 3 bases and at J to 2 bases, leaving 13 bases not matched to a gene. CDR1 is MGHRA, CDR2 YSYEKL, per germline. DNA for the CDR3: TGCGCCAGCAGCCAGGGCCCCAGCAGCGGGGGCACCACAGATACGCAGTATTTT. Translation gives CASSQGPSSGGTTDTQYF.

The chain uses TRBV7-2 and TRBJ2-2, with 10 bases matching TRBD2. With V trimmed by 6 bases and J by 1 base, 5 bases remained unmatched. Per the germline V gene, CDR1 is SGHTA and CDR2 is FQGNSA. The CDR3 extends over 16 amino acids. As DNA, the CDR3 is TGTGCCAGCAGGTCAGCGGGGGGGCTGAACACCGGGGAGCTGTTTTTT. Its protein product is CASRSAGGLNTGELFF.

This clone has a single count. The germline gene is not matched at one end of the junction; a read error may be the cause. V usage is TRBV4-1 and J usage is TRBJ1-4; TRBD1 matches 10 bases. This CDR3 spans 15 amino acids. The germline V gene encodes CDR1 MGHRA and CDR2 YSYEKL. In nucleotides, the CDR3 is TGTGCCAGCAGCCAAGCGACAGGGGGCGCTGAAAAACTGTTTTTT. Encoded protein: CASSQATGGAEKLFF.

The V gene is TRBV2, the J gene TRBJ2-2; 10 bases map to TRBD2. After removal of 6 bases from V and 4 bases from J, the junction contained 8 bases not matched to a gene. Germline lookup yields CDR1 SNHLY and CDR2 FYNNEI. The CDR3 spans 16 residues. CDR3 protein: CASRLPSGGGTGELFF. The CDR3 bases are TGTGCCAGCAGACTTCCTAGCGGGGGAGGCACCGGGGAGCTGTTTTTT.

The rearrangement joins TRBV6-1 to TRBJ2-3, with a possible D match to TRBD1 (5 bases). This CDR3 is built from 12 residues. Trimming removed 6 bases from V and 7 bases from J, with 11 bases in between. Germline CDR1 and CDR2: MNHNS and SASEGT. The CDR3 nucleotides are TGTGCCAGCAGCGGCGACAGCTATACGCAGTATTTT. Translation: CASSGDSYTQYF.

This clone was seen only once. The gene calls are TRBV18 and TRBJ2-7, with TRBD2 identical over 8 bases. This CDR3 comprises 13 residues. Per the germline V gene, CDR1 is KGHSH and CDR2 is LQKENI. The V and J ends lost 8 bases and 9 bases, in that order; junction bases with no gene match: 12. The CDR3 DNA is TGTGCCAGCCTGCAACCGGGGGGGGACCGGCAGTACTTC. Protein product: CASLQPGGDRQYF.

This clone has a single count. In DNA form, the CDR3 reads TGTGCCAGCAGCCACCAGGTAGGGGCTAAGAATTCACCCCTCCACTTT. Its protein product is CASSHQVGAKNSPLHF. The V call is TRBV7-9, the J call TRBJ1-6, with D possibly being TRBD1 (5 bases). Germline loops: CDR1 SEHNR, CDR2 FQNEAQ (reference sequence). V was shortened by 5 bases and J by 7 bases, with 18 bases between the two germline ends. The CDR3 length is 16 residues.

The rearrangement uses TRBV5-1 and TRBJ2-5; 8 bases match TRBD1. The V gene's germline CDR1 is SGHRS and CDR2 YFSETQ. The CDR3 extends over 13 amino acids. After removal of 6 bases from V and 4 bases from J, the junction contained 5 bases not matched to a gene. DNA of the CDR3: TGCGCCAGCAACTCCGACAGGGGAGAGACCCAGTACTTC. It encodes CASNSDRGETQYF. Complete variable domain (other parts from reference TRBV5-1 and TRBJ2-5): KAGVTQTPRYLIKTRGQQVTLSCSPISGHRSVSWYQQTPGQGLQFLFEYFSETQRNKGNFPGRFSGRQFSNSRSEMNVSTLELGDSALYLCASNSDRGETQYFGPGTRLLVL.

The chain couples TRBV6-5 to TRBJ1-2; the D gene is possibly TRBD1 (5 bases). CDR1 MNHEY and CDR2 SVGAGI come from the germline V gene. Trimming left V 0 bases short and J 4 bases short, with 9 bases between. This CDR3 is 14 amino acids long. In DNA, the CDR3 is TGTGCCAGCAGTTACTCCGGGACTTCCTATGGCTACACCTTC. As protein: CASSYSGTSYGYTF.

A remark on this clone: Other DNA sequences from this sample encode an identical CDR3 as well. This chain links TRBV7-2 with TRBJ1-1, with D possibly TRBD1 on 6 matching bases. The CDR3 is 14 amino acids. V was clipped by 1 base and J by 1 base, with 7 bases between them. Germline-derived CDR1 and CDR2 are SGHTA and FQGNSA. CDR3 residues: CASSLGQANTEAFF. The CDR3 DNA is TGTGCCAGCAGCTTAGGACAGGCGAACACTGAAGCTTTCTTT.

CDR3 region: CASSDSRGRSYEQYF. CDR3 DNA: TGTGCCAGCAGTGATTCGAGGGGGAGATCCTACGAGCAGTACTTC. The chain employs TRBV6-1 and TRBJ2-5; D is possibly TRBD1 (6 bases). The J call may be wrong; the DNA end is better matched by TRBJ2-7. The CDR3 consists of 15 residues. Looked up from germline, CDR1 is MNHNS and CDR2 is SASEGT.